Listed below are T cell receptor beta chains from one sample, sequenced in a study of cytomegalovirus exposure and HLA in healthy donors. Only in-frame clones appear in the TCRdb table, and some are missing; sequencing was by immunoSEQ multiplex PCR. This sample lists 150,000 to 200,000 clones; its ten largest clones have 0.79%. Sequenced: PBMCs. The origin of the receptors is a woman aged 18-29 years in good health and CMV-seropositive. Both conserved end residues are part of each CDR3. D genes are given only for firm matches.

TRBJ1-2 . TRBV7-2 CASSGRSPDGYTF TGTGCCAGCAGCGGCAGGTCCCCCGACGGCTACACCTTC
TRBJ1-1 . TRBV7-8 CASSLSGDSTEAFF TGTGCCAGCAGCTTATCCGGGGATTCAACTGAAGCTTTCTTT
TRBJ2-2 . TRBV7-9 CASSLSSDYTGELFF TGTGCCAGCAGCCTCTCTTCTGACTACACCGGGGAGCTGTTTTTT
TRBJ2-1 . TRBV18 CASSSGYNEQFF TGTGCCAGCTCCTCAGGCTACAATGAGCAGTTCTTC
TRBJ2-5 . TRBV7-9 CASSLEGVPIKETQYF TGTGCCAGCAGCTTAGAAGGAGTCCCTATAAAAGAGACCCAGTACTTC
TRBJ2-2 . TRBV2 CASSSTNTGELFF TGTGCCAGCAGTTCAACGAACACCGGGGAGCTGTTTTTT
TRBJ2-3 TRBD2 TRBV9 CASTSGTSGSDSTDTQYF TGTGCCAGCACCTCCGGGACTAGCGGGAGCGACAGCACAGATACGCAGTATTTT
TRBJ2-2 . TRBV7-9 CASSLMLATHTGELFF TGTGCCAGCAGCTTAATGCTAGCCACCCACACCGGGGAGCTGTTTTTT
TRBJ1-5 . TRBV14 CASSQDTYQPQHF TGTGCCAGCAGCCAGGACACCTATCAGCCCCAGCATTTT
TRBJ2-5 TRBD2 TRBV7-9 CASSLVGLAQETQYF TGTGCCAGCAGCTTAGTGGGACTAGCGCAAGAGACCCAGTACTTC
TRBJ1-2 . TRBV5-4 CASSIGRGGDYGYTF TGTGCCAGCAGCATAGGACGGGGAGGAGACTATGGCTACACCTTC
TRBJ2-3 TRBD2 TRBV11-3 CASSSGGVTDTQYF TGTGCCAGCAGCTCGGGGGGGGTCACAGATACGCAGTATTTT
TRBJ2-1 . TRBV7-9 CASRSTRDNEQFF TGTGCCAGCAGGTCCACTAGGGACAATGAGCAGTTCTTC
TRBJ2-7 TRBD2 TRBV7-9 CASSSPAGPYEQYF TGTGCCAGCAGCTCCCCAGCGGGGCCCTACGAGCAGTACTTC
TRBJ2-5 . TRBV16 CASSLTGSEETQYF TGTGCCAGCAGCCTCACAGGGTCAGAGGAGACCCAGTACTTC
TRBJ2-5 . TRBV20-1 CSPGRETQYF TGCAGCCCGGGTCGCGAGACCCAGTACTTC
TRBJ2-5 . TRBV7-2 CASREGVQETQYF TGTGCCAGCAGGGAAGGGGTCCAAGAGACCCAGTACTTC
TRBJ2-3 TRBD1 TRBV7-9 CASSLVGTGTDTQYF TGTGCCAGCAGCTTAGTGGGGACAGGTACAGATACGCAGTATTTT
TRBJ2-1 TRBD2 TRBV7-6 CASSVSLAVNEQFF TGTGCCAGCAGCGTCTCACTAGCGGTAAATGAGCAGTTCTTC
TRBJ2-1 TRBD2 TRBV10-2 CASSASLAGKGEQFF TGCGCCAGCAGTGCGTCACTAGCGGGAAAGGGTGAGCAGTTCTTC
TRBJ1-1 TRBD1 TRBV29-1 CSAGTGQNTEAFF TGCAGCGCCGGGACAGGGCAGAACACTGAAGCTTTCTTT
TRBJ1-5 . TRBV9 CASSVGIAGQDNQPQHF TGTGCCAGCAGCGTAGGTATCGCGGGGCAGGACAATCAGCCCCAGCATTTT
TRBJ1-1 . TRBV7-8 CASSSRTANTEAFF TGTGCCAGCAGCTCCCGGACAGCGAACACTGAAGCTTTCTTT